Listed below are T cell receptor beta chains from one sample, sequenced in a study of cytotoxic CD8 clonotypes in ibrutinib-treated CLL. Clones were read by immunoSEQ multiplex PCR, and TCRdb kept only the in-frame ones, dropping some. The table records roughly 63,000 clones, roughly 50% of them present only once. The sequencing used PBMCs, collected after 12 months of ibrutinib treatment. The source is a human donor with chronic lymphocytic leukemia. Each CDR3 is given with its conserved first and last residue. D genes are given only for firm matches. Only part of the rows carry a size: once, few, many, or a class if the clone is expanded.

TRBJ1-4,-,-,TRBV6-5,CASSYGQINEKLFF,TGTGCCAGCAGTTACGGACAGATTAATGAAAAACTGTTTTTT
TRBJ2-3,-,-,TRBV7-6,CASSSRVAGTDTQYF,TGTGCCAGCAGCTCCCGAGTAGCGGGCACAGATACGCAGTATTTT
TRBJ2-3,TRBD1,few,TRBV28,CASSWTGSSTDTQYF,TGTGCCAGCAGTTGGACAGGTTCTAGCACAGATACGCAGTATTTT
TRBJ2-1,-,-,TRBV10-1,CASSPGDSYNEQFF,TGCGCCAGCAGTCCGGGGGACTCCTACAATGAGCAGTTCTTC
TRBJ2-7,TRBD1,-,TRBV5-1,CASSLVGQGAYEQYF,TGCGCCAGCAGCTTGGTCGGACAGGGGGCCTACGAGCAGTACTTC
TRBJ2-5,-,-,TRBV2,CASSFTQETQYF,TGTGCCAGCAGTTTCACGCAAGAGACCCAGTACTTC
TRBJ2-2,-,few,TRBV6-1,CASRIWGTGELFF,TGTGCCAGCAGGATATGGGGGACCGGGGAGCTGTTTTTT
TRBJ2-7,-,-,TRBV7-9,CASSNPPSYEQYF,TGTGCCAGCAGCAATCCTCCCTCATACGAGCAGTACTTC
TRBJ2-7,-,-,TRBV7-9,CASSWGTLTYEQYF,TGTGCCAGCAGCTGGGGGACGCTAACCTACGAGCAGTACTTC
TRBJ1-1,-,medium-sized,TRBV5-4,CASSLGVNTEAFF,TGTGCCAGCAGCTTGGGAGTGAACACTGAAGCTTTCTTT
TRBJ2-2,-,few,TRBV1,CTSSHGGRPNTGELFF,TGCACCAGCAGCCATGGCGGGCGGCCGAACACCGGGGAGCTGTTTTTT
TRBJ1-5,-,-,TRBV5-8,CASSLSTLSTGMNQPQHF,TGTGCCAGCAGCTTGTCAACATTAAGTACAGGGATGAATCAGCCCCAGCATTTT
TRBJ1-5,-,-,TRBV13,CASSLGAGSSNQPQHF,TGTGCCAGCAGCTTAGGAGCAGGGTCTAGCAATCAGCCCCAGCATTTT
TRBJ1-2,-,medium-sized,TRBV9,CASSVDSGNYGYTF,TGTGCCAGCAGCGTAGATTCCGGAAACTATGGCTACACCTTC
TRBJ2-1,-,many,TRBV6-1,CASYGTVYNEQFF,TGTGCCAGCTACGGGACGGTCTACAATGAGCAGTTCTTC
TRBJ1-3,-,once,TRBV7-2,CASSRGPQGTIYF,TGTGCCAGCAGTCGGGGACCGCAAGGCACCATATATTTT
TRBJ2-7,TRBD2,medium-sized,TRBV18,CASSDLTGGPPYEQYF,TGTGCCAGCTCCGATCTAACGGGAGGGCCCCCCTACGAGCAGTACTTC
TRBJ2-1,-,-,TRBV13,CASSLRGTNNEQFF,TGTGCCAGCAGCTTAAGGGGGACCAACAATGAGCAGTTCTTC
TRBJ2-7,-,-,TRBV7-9,CASSYGGNSEQYF,TGTGCCAGCAGCTATGGAGGAAATAGCGAGCAGTACTTC
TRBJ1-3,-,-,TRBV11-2,CAGGQVPGNTIYF,TGCGCTGGGGGGCAGGTACCGGGAAACACCATATATTTT
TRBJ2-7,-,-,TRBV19,CASSLARYGEQYF,TGTGCCAGTAGTCTCGCACGGTATGGGGAGCAGTACTTC
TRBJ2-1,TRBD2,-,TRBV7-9,CASSLTSGLLYNEQFF,TGTGCCAGCAGCTTGACTAGCGGGCTTTTATACAATGAGCAGTTCTTC
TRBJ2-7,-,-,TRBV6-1,CASSDSSYNYEQYF,TGTGCCAGCAGTGACAGTTCCTACAACTACGAGCAGTACTTC
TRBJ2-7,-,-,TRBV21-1,CASSKGGLAGEHLRGQYF,TGTGCCAGCAGCAAAGGGGGACTAGCGGGAGAACACCTACGAGGGCAGTACTTC
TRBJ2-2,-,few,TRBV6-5,CASRSNANTGELFF,TGTGCCAGCAGATCAAACGCGAACACCGGGGAGCTGTTTTTT
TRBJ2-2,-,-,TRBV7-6,CASRGTNTGELFF,TGTGCCAGCCGTGGTACGAACACCGGGGAGCTGTTTTTT
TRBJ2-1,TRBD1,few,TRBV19,CASNRGAFYYNEQFF,TGTGCCAGTAACAGGGGAGCGTTTTACTACAATGAGCAGTTCTTC
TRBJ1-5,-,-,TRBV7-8,CASSPPGGHPNQPQHF,TGTGCCAGCAGCCCCCCGGGGGGGCACCCCAATCAGCCCCAGCATTTT
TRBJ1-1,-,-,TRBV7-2,CASSLGRANEAFF,TGTGCCAGCAGCTTAGGTAGGGCCAACGAAGCTTTCTTT
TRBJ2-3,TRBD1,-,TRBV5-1,CASSSTGLDTQYF,TGCGCCAGCAGCTCGACAGGGTTGGATACGCAGTATTTT
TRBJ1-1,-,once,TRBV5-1,CASSLAGAGPAVNTEAFF,TGCGCCAGCAGCTTGGCCGGGGCAGGGCCCGCCGTGAACACTGAAGCTTTCTTT
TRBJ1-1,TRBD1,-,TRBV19,CASSQTGVEAFF,TGTGCCAGTAGTCAAACAGGGGTTGAAGCTTTCTTT
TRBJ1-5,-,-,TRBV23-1,CATRASNQPQHF,TGCGCCACAAGAGCTAGCAATCAGCCCCAGCATTTT
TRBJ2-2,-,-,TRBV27,CASSLLGGGARSNTGELFF,TGTGCCAGCAGTCTGTTAGGAGGGGGGGCGCGTTCGAACACCGGGGAGCTGTTTTTT
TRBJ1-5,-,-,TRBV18,CASSHGVGVSNQPQHF,TGTGCCAGCTCACATGGAGTTGGAGTTAGCAATCAGCCCCAGCATTTT
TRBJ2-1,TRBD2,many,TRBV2,CASSSERGDLNEQFF,TGTGCCAGCAGTAGCGAGCGGGGCGACCTCAATGAGCAGTTCTTC